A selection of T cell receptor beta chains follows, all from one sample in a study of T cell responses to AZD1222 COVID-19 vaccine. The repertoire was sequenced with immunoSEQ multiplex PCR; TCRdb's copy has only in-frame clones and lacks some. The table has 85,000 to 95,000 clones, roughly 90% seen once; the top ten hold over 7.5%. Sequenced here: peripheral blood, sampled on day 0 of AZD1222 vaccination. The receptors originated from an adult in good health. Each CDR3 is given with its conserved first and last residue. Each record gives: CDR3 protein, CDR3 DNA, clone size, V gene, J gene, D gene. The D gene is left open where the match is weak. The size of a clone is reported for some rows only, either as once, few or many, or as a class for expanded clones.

CDR3 protein: CASSESWGPGNTIYF; CDR3 DNA: TGTGCCAGCAGTGAATCCTGGGGACCTGGAAACACCATATATTTT; clone size: once; V gene: TRBV6-1; J gene: TRBJ1-3; D gene: -
CDR3 protein: CASSFREGWLETQYF; CDR3 DNA: TGTGCCAGCAGCTTCCGAGAGGGGTGGTTGGAGACCCAGTACTTC; clone size: -; V gene: TRBV7-8; J gene: TRBJ2-5; D gene: -
CDR3 protein: CASSVGGASEQYF; CDR3 DNA: TGTGCCAGCAGCGTAGGTGGTGCGAGCGAGCAGTACTTC; clone size: -; V gene: TRBV9; J gene: TRBJ2-7; D gene: -
CDR3 protein: CASSPGGPPETQYF; CDR3 DNA: TGTGCCAGCAGCCCGGGGGGGCCACCAGAGACCCAGTACTTC; clone size: -; V gene: TRBV7-3; J gene: TRBJ2-5; D gene: TRBD2
CDR3 protein: CAWSGWGFSNSPLHF; CDR3 DNA: TGTGCCTGGAGTGGCTGGGGGTTTTCGAATTCACCCCTCCACTTT; clone size: -; V gene: TRBV30; J gene: TRBJ1-6; D gene: -
CDR3 protein: CASSLAGEDEQYF; CDR3 DNA: TGCGCCAGCAGCTTGGCCGGGGAGGACGAGCAGTACTTC; clone size: -; V gene: TRBV5-1; J gene: TRBJ2-7; D gene: -
CDR3 protein: CASSQVQGRLREGANYGYTF; CDR3 DNA: TGTGCCAGCAGCCAAGTACAGGGAAGGCTGAGGGAGGGGGCTAACTATGGCTACACCTTC; clone size: -; V gene: TRBV3-1/TRBV3-2; J gene: TRBJ1-2; D gene: -
CDR3 protein: CASSQGDPTSGGYTF; CDR3 DNA: TGCGCCAGCAGCCAGGGTGACCCTACTTCTGGTGGCTACACCTTC; clone size: -; V gene: TRBV4-1; J gene: TRBJ1-2; D gene: -
CDR3 protein: CASSITQTSTDTQYF; CDR3 DNA: TGTGCCAGTAGTATAACCCAGACCAGCACAGATACGCAGTATTTT; clone size: few; V gene: TRBV19; J gene: TRBJ2-3; D gene: -
CDR3 protein: CASSRDRGGNTIYF; CDR3 DNA: TGTGCCAGCAGTAGAGACAGGGGTGGAAACACCATATATTTT; clone size: -; V gene: TRBV2; J gene: TRBJ1-3; D gene: TRBD1
CDR3 protein: CASGLSSGGTTDTQYF; CDR3 DNA: TGTGCCAGCGGACTTTCTAGCGGGGGGACCACAGATACGCAGTATTTT; clone size: -; V gene: TRBV27; J gene: TRBJ2-3; D gene: TRBD2
CDR3 protein: CASSWTVLNTEAFF; CDR3 DNA: TGTGCCAGCAGTTGGACAGTATTGAACACTGAAGCTTTCTTT; clone size: few; V gene: TRBV6-5; J gene: TRBJ1-1; D gene: -
CDR3 protein: CASSEAGGGANEQYF; CDR3 DNA: TGTGCCAGCAGTGAAGCGGGCGGGGGGGCAAACGAGCAGTACTTC; clone size: few; V gene: TRBV6-1; J gene: TRBJ2-7; D gene: TRBD2
CDR3 protein: CASSEARGDSAYEQYF; CDR3 DNA: TGTGCCAGCAGTGAAGCGAGGGGGGACAGCGCCTACGAGCAGTACTTC; clone size: -; V gene: TRBV6-1; J gene: TRBJ2-7; D gene: -
CDR3 protein: CASSSATEADYGYTF; CDR3 DNA: TGTGCCAGCAGCTCAGCGACAGAGGCGGACTATGGCTACACCTTC; clone size: few; V gene: TRBV7-9; J gene: TRBJ1-2; D gene: -
CDR3 protein: CASSHPGRAQETQYF; CDR3 DNA: TGCGCCAGCAGCCACCCGGGGAGGGCCCAAGAGACCCAGTACTTC; clone size: -; V gene: TRBV4-1; J gene: TRBJ2-5; D gene: TRBD2
CDR3 protein: CASRTASYEQYF; CDR3 DNA: TGTGCCAGCAGGACGGCCTCCTACGAGCAGTACTTC; clone size: once; V gene: TRBV6-5; J gene: TRBJ2-7; D gene: -
CDR3 protein: CVSSPRGSGAFF; CDR3 DNA: TGTGTCAGCAGCCCTAGGGGAAGCGGGGCTTTCTTT; clone size: once; V gene: TRBV5-4; J gene: TRBJ1-1; D gene: -
CDR3 protein: CASSQGTGRDSYNSPLHF; CDR3 DNA: TGTGCCAGCAGCCAAGGGACAGGGAGGGACTCCTATAATTCACCCCTCCACTTT; clone size: once; V gene: TRBV3-1/TRBV3-2; J gene: TRBJ1-6; D gene: TRBD1
CDR3 protein: CASRLTSGGTDTQYF; CDR3 DNA: TGTGCCAGCAGATTGACTAGCGGGGGCACAGATACGCAGTATTTT; clone size: -; V gene: TRBV6-5; J gene: TRBJ2-3; D gene: TRBD2
CDR3 protein: CASSAIPGDVDSGYTF; CDR3 DNA: TGTGCCAGCAGCGCGATTCCGGGAGACGTTGACTCAGGCTACACCTTC; clone size: -; V gene: TRBV9; J gene: TRBJ1-2; D gene: -
CDR3 protein: CASGWPLHF; CDR3 DNA: TGTGCCAGCGGATGGCCCCTCCACTTT; clone size: -; V gene: TRBV27; J gene: TRBJ1-6; D gene: -
CDR3 protein: CASSTTGVETQYF; CDR3 DNA: TGTGCCAGCAGTACCACAGGGGTTGAGACCCAGTACTTC; clone size: once; V gene: TRBV6-5; J gene: TRBJ2-5; D gene: TRBD1
CDR3 protein: CASSLRGPLHF; CDR3 DNA: TGTGCCAGCAGTTTAAGGGGACCCCTCCACTTT; clone size: -; V gene: TRBV12-3/TRBV12-4; J gene: TRBJ1-6; D gene: -
CDR3 protein: CASSLGGGAWEQYF; CDR3 DNA: TGTGCCAGCAGCTTGGGTGGCGGCGCTTGGGAGCAGTACTTC; clone size: -; V gene: TRBV5-6; J gene: TRBJ2-7; D gene: -
CDR3 protein: CSVELPAGGGYTF; CDR3 DNA: TGCAGCGTTGAATTACCGGCAGGGGGCGGCTACACCTTC; clone size: -; V gene: TRBV29-1; J gene: TRBJ1-2; D gene: TRBD1
CDR3 protein: CASSYSLTNEQFF; CDR3 DNA: TGTGCCAGCAGTTACAGCCTAACCAATGAGCAGTTCTTC; clone size: -; V gene: TRBV6-5; J gene: TRBJ2-1; D gene: -
CDR3 protein: CASSLGTGGVSYGYTF; CDR3 DNA: TGTGCCAGCAGCTTGGGGACAGGGGGCGTCTCCTATGGCTACACCTTC; clone size: -; V gene: TRBV5-4; J gene: TRBJ1-2; D gene: TRBD1
CDR3 protein: CASSLYSSTGGLKGYTF; CDR3 DNA: TGTGCCAGCAGCTTATACTCCTCTACGGGGGGACTAAAAGGCTACACCTTC; clone size: once; V gene: TRBV7-8; J gene: TRBJ1-2; D gene: -
CDR3 protein: CASRRGLAGAYNEQFF; CDR3 DNA: TGTGCAAGTCGCCGAGGACTAGCGGGGGCCTACAATGAGCAGTTCTTC; clone size: -; V gene: TRBV12-2; J gene: TRBJ2-1; D gene: -
CDR3 protein: CASSTGQGEGEAFF; CDR3 DNA: TGCGCCAGCAGCACAGGACAGGGGGAGGGCGAAGCTTTCTTT; clone size: -; V gene: TRBV5-1; J gene: TRBJ1-1; D gene: TRBD1
CDR3 protein: CVGPLTGDQETQYF; CDR3 DNA: TGTGTAGGCCCTCTCACAGGGGATCAAGAGACCCAGTACTTC; clone size: once; V gene: TRBV27; J gene: TRBJ2-5; D gene: TRBD1
CDR3 protein: CASSQASAPDGYTF; CDR3 DNA: TGCGCCAGCAGCCAAGCGTCGGCCCCCGATGGCTACACCTTC; clone size: -; V gene: TRBV4-1; J gene: TRBJ1-2; D gene: -
CDR3 protein: CASSYGETNSPLHF; CDR3 DNA: TGTGCCAGCAGTTATGGAGAAACGAATTCACCCCTCCACTTT; clone size: -; V gene: TRBV6-5; J gene: TRBJ1-6; D gene: -
CDR3 protein: CSVGGQGRYNEQFF; CDR3 DNA: TGCAGCGTTGGAGGGCAGGGGAGGTACAATGAGCAGTTCTTC; clone size: -; V gene: TRBV29-1; J gene: TRBJ2-1; D gene: -
CDR3 protein: CASSQRTSGGRGEQFF; CDR3 DNA: TGCGCCAGCAGCCAGAGGACTAGCGGGGGACGTGGTGAGCAGTTCTTC; clone size: -; V gene: TRBV4-1; J gene: TRBJ2-1; D gene: TRBD2
CDR3 protein: CASRRQVNNQPQHF; CDR3 DNA: TGTGCCAGTAGGCGGCAGGTCAACAATCAGCCCCAGCATTTT; clone size: once; V gene: TRBV19; J gene: TRBJ1-5; D gene: -
CDR3 protein: CASSLVPDRAGSEAFF; CDR3 DNA: TGTGCCAGCAGCTTAGTACCCGACAGGGCCGGGTCTGAAGCTTTCTTT; clone size: -; V gene: TRBV7-2; J gene: TRBJ1-1; D gene: TRBD1
CDR3 protein: CASRGVIGHMYSPLHF; CDR3 DNA: TGTGCCAGCAGAGGGGTAATCGGGCATATGTATTCACCCCTCCACTTT; clone size: -; V gene: TRBV7-9; J gene: TRBJ1-6; D gene: -
CDR3 protein: CASSHGIGGGENIQYF; CDR3 DNA: TGCGCCAGCAGCCATGGAATTGGCGGGGGGGAAAACATTCAGTACTTC; clone size: -; V gene: TRBV4-1; J gene: TRBJ2-4; D gene: TRBD2
CDR3 protein: CASSRTVNEKLFF; CDR3 DNA: TGTGCCAGCTCCCGGACAGTTAATGAAAAACTGTTTTTT; clone size: -; V gene: TRBV6-5; J gene: TRBJ1-4; D gene: -
CDR3 protein: CSVEEPAFYGYTF; CDR3 DNA: TGCAGCGTTGAGGAGCCAGCCTTCTATGGCTACACCTTC; clone size: -; V gene: TRBV29-1; J gene: TRBJ1-2; D gene: -
CDR3 protein: CASSARGGQITDTQYF; CDR3 DNA: TGTGCCAGCAGCGCGAGGGGGGGACAGATCACAGATACGCAGTATTTT; clone size: -; V gene: TRBV9; J gene: TRBJ2-3; D gene: -
CDR3 protein: CASRPESGTAVTARDTQYF; CDR3 DNA: TGTGCCAGCAGGCCCGAGAGCGGGACTGCGGTAACAGCCCGAGATACGCAGTATTTT; clone size: -; V gene: TRBV27; J gene: TRBJ2-3; D gene: TRBD2
CDR3 protein: CASSLAGTFAGELFF; CDR3 DNA: TGTGCCAGCAGCTTGGCGGGGACTTTTGCCGGGGAGCTGTTTTTT; clone size: -; V gene: TRBV5-6; J gene: TRBJ2-2; D gene: -
CDR3 protein: CASSLAGQGNTEAFF; CDR3 DNA: TGCGCCAGCAGCTTGGCGGGACAGGGGAACACTGAAGCTTTCTTT; clone size: -; V gene: TRBV5-1; J gene: TRBJ1-1; D gene: TRBD1
CDR3 protein: CASSPPAGLANVLTF; CDR3 DNA: TGTGCCAGCAGCCCTCCAGCAGGGTTGGCCAACGTCCTGACTTTC; clone size: -; V gene: TRBV9; J gene: TRBJ2-6; D gene: -
CDR3 protein: CASSVPNQPQHF; CDR3 DNA: TGTGCCAGCAGCGTCCCGAATCAGCCCCAGCATTTT; clone size: -; V gene: TRBV5-4; J gene: TRBJ1-5; D gene: -
CDR3 protein: CASRLYGYTF; CDR3 DNA: TGTGCCAGCAGACTCTATGGCTACACCTTC; clone size: -; V gene: TRBV12-3/TRBV12-4; J gene: TRBJ1-2; D gene: -
CDR3 protein: CATSETGTGGPYEQYF; CDR3 DNA: TGTGCCACCAGTGAAACCGGGACAGGGGGCCCCTACGAGCAGTACTTC; clone size: -; V gene: TRBV24-1; J gene: TRBJ2-7; D gene: TRBD1
CDR3 protein: CASSRDRANQPQHF; CDR3 DNA: TGTGCCAGCTCACGAGACAGGGCAAATCAGCCCCAGCATTTT; clone size: once; V gene: TRBV18; J gene: TRBJ1-5; D gene: TRBD1
CDR3 protein: CSELGQGNTEAFF; CDR3 DNA: TGCAGCGAGCTGGGACAGGGAAACACTGAAGCTTTCTTT; clone size: -; V gene: TRBV29-1; J gene: TRBJ1-1; D gene: TRBD1
CDR3 protein: CASSKRDRANQPQHF; CDR3 DNA: TGTGCCAGCAGCAAAAGGGACAGGGCCAATCAGCCCCAGCATTTT; clone size: -; V gene: TRBV6-2/TRBV6-3; J gene: TRBJ1-5; D gene: TRBD1
CDR3 protein: CASSHPSNLFTDTQYF; CDR3 DNA: TGTGCCAGCAGCCATCCAAGCAACCTTTTCACAGATACGCAGTATTTT; clone size: -; V gene: TRBV3-1/TRBV3-2; J gene: TRBJ2-3; D gene: -
CDR3 protein: CASKGTAVLEQYF; CDR3 DNA: TGTGCCAGCAAGGGGACCGCTGTCCTCGAGCAGTACTTC; clone size: -; V gene: TRBV6-5; J gene: TRBJ2-7; D gene: -
CDR3 protein: CASSIRLGGQISNQPQHF; CDR3 DNA: TGTGCCAGTAGTATACGTCTTGGGGGACAGATTAGCAATCAGCCCCAGCATTTT; clone size: -; V gene: TRBV19; J gene: TRBJ1-5; D gene: TRBD1
CDR3 protein: CASSLGQDYNEQFF; CDR3 DNA: TGCGCCAGCAGCTTGGGTCAGGACTACAATGAGCAGTTCTTC; clone size: -; V gene: TRBV5-1; J gene: TRBJ2-1; D gene: -
CDR3 protein: CASSDSSGNTIYF; CDR3 DNA: TGTGCCAGCAGTGACAGCTCTGGAAACACCATATATTTT; clone size: -; V gene: TRBV28; J gene: TRBJ1-3; D gene: -